Presented here are 15 T cell receptor beta chains from one specimen sequenced in a study of read filtering for tumor transcriptome and immune sequencing. This library used roughly 400 ng RNA and molecular barcoded adaptors spanning alpha/delta and beta/gamma chains. TCRdb reprocessed the reads via MiXCR and lists one record per CDR3 protein. The sample lists over 14,000 distinct CDR3 sequences; roughly 21% were seen once. Sequencing was carried out using a population of CD138-negative cells sorted from bone marrow. The receptors originated from a donor aged 40 or over with multiple myeloma.

At least ten counts were recorded for this clonotype. The chain carries TRBV6-1 and TRBJ2-7, with D tentatively TRBD2 (5 bases). Trimming removed 1 base at V and 4 bases at J, with 14 bases between. Looked up from germline, CDR1 is MNHNS and CDR2 is SASEGT. The CDR3 contains 15 residues. CDR3 sequence reads: CASSEGSREYYEQYF. CDR3 sequence (DNA): TGTGCCAGCAGTGAAGGTTCTAGGGAGTATTACGAGCAGTACTTC.

This clonotype appeared many times. V gene TRBV7-6 combines with J gene TRBJ2-1; tentatively, D is TRBD1 or TRBD2 (6 bases each). Germline V gives CDR1 SGHVS, CDR2 FNYEAQ. The CDR3 contains 17 residues. V was clipped by 5 bases and J by 5 bases, with 22 bases between them. The CDR3 is CASSIHPGTAGDNEQFF. CDR3 nucleotide sequence: TGTGCCAGCAGCATACACCCCGGGACTGCAGGGGACAATGAGCAGTTCTTC.

This clonotype appeared many times. The V call is TRBV7-9, the J call TRBJ2-7; D not certain. The CDR3 length is 12 residues. Germline V gene lookup returns CDR1 SEHNR and CDR2 FQNEAQ (reference sequence). V was trimmed by 2 bases and J by 4 bases, leaving 6 bases between them. The chain's CDR3 is CASSLSDYEQYF. DNA for the CDR3: TGTGCCAGCAGCTTAAGCGATTACGAGCAGTACTTC.

The rearrangement uses TRBV29-1 and TRBJ2-5; D remains ambiguous. CDR3 length equals 11 residues. Germline V gives CDR1 SQVTM, CDR2 ANQGSEA. With 4 bases removed from V and 0 bases from J, the gap between germline ends came to 3 bases. This CDR3 is CSVVDQETQYF. The CDR3 region has the DNA TGCAGCGTTGTGGACCAAGAGACCCAGTACTTC.

This chain connects TRBV20-1 to TRBJ2-7; a weak D match, TRBD2 (6 bases). V dropped 0 bases and J dropped 4 bases, with 28 bases sitting between them. The length of the CDR3 is 19 residues. In germline, CDR1 is DFQATT, CDR2 SNEGSKA (reference sequence). The CDR3 here is CSARDVEDLANKMPYEQYF. CDR3 nucleotide sequence: TGCAGTGCTAGAGATGTGGAAGATCTAGCGAATAAAATGCCTTACGAGCAGTACTTC.

The chain employs TRBV3-1 and TRBJ1-3; D gene unclear. CDR1 and CDR2 from the germline V gene are LGHDT and YNNKEL (reference sequence). Trimming left V 1 base short and J 2 bases short, with 9 bases between. The CDR3 spans 15 residues. CDR3 in amino acids: CASSQGGYAGNTIYF. CDR3 bases: TGTGCCAGCAGCCAAGGAGGCTATGCTGGAAACACCATATATTTT.

J is TRBJ1-2 and V is TRBV9, with a possible D match to TRBD1 (5 bases). V lost 0 bases and J lost 0, with 9 bases in between. This CDR3 is built from 15 residues. Looked up from germline, CDR1 is SGDLS and CDR2 is YYNGEE. CDR3 in amino acids: CASSVGQSSNYGYTF. In nucleotides, the CDR3 is TGTGCCAGCAGCGTAGGACAGTCCTCTAACTATGGCTACACCTTC. Filled out from reference TRBV9 and TRBJ1-2, the complete variable domain reads DSGVTQTPKHLITATGQRVTLRCSPRSGDLSVYWYQQSLDQGLQFLIQYYNGEERAKGNILERFSAQQFPDLHSELNLSSLELGDSALYFCASSVGQSSNYGYTFGSGTRLTVV.

This clonotype has a handful of counts. V usage is TRBV12-3 or TRBV12-4 and J usage is TRBJ2-3; D call uncertain. CDR3 length equals 13 residues. The V and J ends lost 4 bases and 1 base respectively, with 6 bases between them. Written as DNA, the CDR3 is TGTGCCAGCAGTTGGTTGGGCACAGATACGCAGTATTTT. Protein sequence: CASSWLGTDTQYF.

This clonotype was recorded at least ten times. The gene calls are TRBV5-1 and TRBJ2-7; a possible D gene is TRBD2 (6 bases). The CDR3 is 15 amino acids. With 2 bases removed from V and 1 base from J, the gap between germline ends came to 13 bases. Germline assignment: CDR1 SGHRS and CDR2 YFSETQ. CDR3 protein: CASSFGGPPSYEQYF. DNA for the CDR3: TGCGCCAGCAGCTTCGGGGGACCCCCGTCCTACGAGCAGTACTTC. Filled out from reference TRBV5-1 and TRBJ2-7, the complete variable domain reads KAGVTQTPRYLIKTRGQQVTLSCSPISGHRSVSWYQQTPGQGLQFLFEYFSETQRNKGNFPGRFSGRQFSNSRSEMNVSTLELGDSALYLCASSFGGPPSYEQYFGPGTRLTVT.

This clonotype was seen many times. The genes are TRBV11-3 and TRBJ2-1, with TRBD2 matching over 8 bases. The CDR3 consists of 15 residues. Germline V gives CDR1 SGHNT, CDR2 YENEEA. J lost 0 bases, V lost 4 bases, and 2 bases had no gene match. Here the CDR3 DNA reads TGTGCCAGCAGCTCGGGGGGGGTCTCCTACAATGAGCAGTTCTTC. It translates to CASSSGGVSYNEQFF.

For this clonotype: A much larger clone differs from this one at a single base, so this may be a read error. CDR3 DNA sequence: TGTGCCAGCACACCCCCGTACACCGGGGAGCTGTCTTTT. Amino acid sequence: CASTPPYTGELSF. J is TRBJ2-2 and V is TRBV2, with D possibly matching TRBD2 (5 bases). The CDR3 has 13 amino acids. Germline V lookup: CDR1 SNHLY, CDR2 FYNNEI.

In its sample, this clonotype was seen a few times. J is TRBJ1-1 and V is TRBV5-6; 9 positions agree with TRBD1. The CDR3 has 14 residues. V was pared by 5 bases and J by 4 bases, with 6 bases of the junction left unmatched. Germline V gene lookup returns CDR1 SGHDT and CDR2 YYEEEE. CDR3 residues: CASRFDRGSTEAFF. The CDR3 bases are TGTGCCAGCAGGTTCGACAGGGGGAGCACTGAAGCTTTCTTT.

This clonotype was seen ten or more times. The chain employs TRBV4-3 and TRBJ2-1; 7 bases are shared with TRBD2. This CDR3 spans 18 amino acids. The germline V gene encodes CDR1 LGHNA and CDR2 YSLEER. Trimming at V came to 0 bases and at J to 8 bases, leaving 16 bases not matched to a gene. As DNA, the CDR3 is TGCGCCAGCAGCCAAGATGTCGTCGGTGGTAGCGGGTTCTATGAGCAGTTCTTC. Its translation: CASSQDVVGGSGFYEQFF.

This clonotype was counted ten times or more. This rearrangement joins TRBV3-1 to TRBJ2-7, with D possibly being TRBD2 (6 bases). CDR1 and CDR2 (germline): LGHDT, YNNKEL (reference sequence). The CDR3 has 14 amino acids. Trimming shortened V by 8 bases and J by 2 bases, and 16 bases separated the two germline ends. This CDR3 reads CASSPTRAAYEQYF. CDR3 in DNA: TGTGCCAGCTCACCGACTAGGGCGGCCTACGAGCAGTACTTC.

In its sample, this clonotype was seen a few times. This chain joins TRBV3-1 and TRBJ1-1; D gene uncertain. The germline gives CDR1 LGHDT, CDR2 YNNKEL (reference sequence). There are 13 residues in the CDR3. With 6 bases removed from V and 1 base from J, the gap between germline ends came to 9 bases. Written as DNA, the CDR3 is TGTGCCAGCAGTCAAATCAGGAACACTGAAGCTTTCTTT. Translation: CASSQIRNTEAFF.